The rows below give T cell receptor beta chains drawn from one sample of a study of T cell changes during pregnancy in multiple sclerosis. Some clones are missing from TCRdb's copy, which holds only in-frame ones; the method was immunoSEQ multiplex PCR. The sample shows tens of thousands of clones, 75% to 95% of them seen only once. The sequences come from peripheral blood, collected before pregnancy. All receptors derive from a female donor with multiple sclerosis, enrolled in a pregnancy study. The CDR3 runs from the conserved cysteine through the conserved F or W. The order of the fields is D gene, clone size, J gene, V gene, CDR3 protein, CDR3 DNA. A D gene is named only where the DNA matches it firmly. Not every row has a clone size; where given, it reads once, few, many or a size class.

d_gene: -; abundance: once; j_gene: TRBJ2-5; v_gene: TRBV4-1; CDR3aa: CASSQGDSRATQYF; CDR3nt: TGCGCCAGCAGCCAGGGGGACTCTAGGGCGACCCAGTACTTC
d_gene: -; abundance: -; j_gene: TRBJ2-7; v_gene: TRBV27; CDR3aa: CASKAGGGRSYEQYF; CDR3nt: TGTGCCAGCAAAGCGGGCGGAGGGCGAAGCTACGAGCAGTACTTC
d_gene: TRBD2; abundance: -; j_gene: TRBJ2-1; v_gene: TRBV7-2; CDR3aa: CASSLVGLAGWDNEQFF; CDR3nt: TGTGCCAGCAGCTTAGTAGGCCTAGCGGGGTGGGACAATGAGCAGTTCTTC
d_gene: -; abundance: -; j_gene: TRBJ1-2; v_gene: TRBV19; CDR3aa: CASKSPRQDTYGYTF; CDR3nt: TGTGCCAGTAAATCCCCAAGACAGGACACCTATGGCTACACCTTC
d_gene: -; abundance: once; j_gene: TRBJ1-5; v_gene: TRBV19; CDR3aa: CASSIGANNQPQHF; CDR3nt: TGTGCCAGTAGTATAGGGGCAAACAATCAGCCCCAGCATTTT
d_gene: TRBD2; abundance: few; j_gene: TRBJ2-1; v_gene: TRBV9; CDR3aa: CASSVGSGLAVNEQFF; CDR3nt: TGTGCCAGCAGCGTAGGGTCGGGACTAGCGGTCAATGAGCAGTTCTTC
d_gene: -; abundance: -; j_gene: TRBJ2-2; v_gene: TRBV7-3; CDR3aa: CASSFPGAGELFF; CDR3nt: TGTGCCAGCAGCTTCCCAGGGGCCGGGGAGCTGTTTTTT
d_gene: -; abundance: once; j_gene: TRBJ1-1; v_gene: TRBV5-1; CDR3aa: CASSSGQPNTEAFF; CDR3nt: TGCGCCAGCAGCAGTGGACAACCGAACACTGAAGCTTTCTTT
d_gene: -; abundance: -; j_gene: TRBJ1-4; v_gene: TRBV12-5; CDR3aa: CASGFTAGATNEKLFF; CDR3nt: TGTGCTAGTGGTTTTACAGCAGGGGCAACTAATGAAAAACTGTTTTTT
d_gene: TRBD1; abundance: -; j_gene: TRBJ2-1; v_gene: TRBV6-7; CDR3aa: CARPGTGDEQFF; CDR3nt: TGTGCCAGACCCGGGACAGGGGACGAGCAGTTCTTC
d_gene: TRBD1; abundance: once; j_gene: TRBJ1-6; v_gene: TRBV7-9; CDR3aa: CASSTWTGPNSPLHF; CDR3nt: TGTGCCAGCAGTACCTGGACAGGGCCCAATTCACCCCTCCACTTT
d_gene: TRBD2; abundance: -; j_gene: TRBJ2-1; v_gene: TRBV7-3; CDR3aa: CASSISGSPYNEQFF; CDR3nt: TGTGCCAGCAGCATTAGCGGGAGCCCCTACAATGAGCAGTTCTTC
d_gene: TRBD2; abundance: -; j_gene: TRBJ2-1; v_gene: TRBV6-5; CDR3aa: CASSYMGLAGNEQFF; CDR3nt: TGTGCCAGCAGTTACATGGGACTAGCGGGCAATGAGCAGTTCTTC
d_gene: -; abundance: -; j_gene: TRBJ2-5; v_gene: TRBV9; CDR3aa: CASSVEGGGRQETQYF; CDR3nt: TGTGCCAGCAGCGTAGAGGGAGGGGGAAGGCAAGAGACCCAGTACTTC
d_gene: -; abundance: once; j_gene: TRBJ1-5; v_gene: TRBV2; CDR3aa: CASSAGGYSNQPQHF; CDR3nt: TGTGCCAGCAGCGCGGGGGGTTATAGCAATCAGCCCCAGCATTTT
d_gene: -; abundance: -; j_gene: TRBJ2-7; v_gene: TRBV6-5; CDR3aa: CASSYSRTASYEQYF; CDR3nt: TGTGCCAGCAGTTACTCTAGGACTGCCTCCTACGAGCAGTACTTC
d_gene: TRBD2; abundance: once; j_gene: TRBJ2-7; v_gene: TRBV19; CDR3aa: CASNPGTSGLSYEQYF; CDR3nt: TGTGCCAGTAATCCCGGGACTAGCGGACTCTCCTACGAGCAGTACTTC
d_gene: TRBD1; abundance: -; j_gene: TRBJ1-1; v_gene: TRBV19; CDR3aa: CASRQGATEAFF; CDR3nt: TGTGCCAGTAGGCAGGGGGCAACTGAAGCTTTCTTT
d_gene: -; abundance: -; j_gene: TRBJ1-3; v_gene: TRBV21-1; CDR3aa: CASSKDGPGAGNTIYF; CDR3nt: TGTGCCAGCAGCAAAGACGGGCCAGGGGCTGGAAACACCATATATTTT
d_gene: -; abundance: -; j_gene: TRBJ2-7; v_gene: TRBV5-1; CDR3aa: CASSPQGDEQYF; CDR3nt: TGCGCCAGCAGCCCACAGGGCGACGAGCAGTACTTC
d_gene: TRBD1; abundance: -; j_gene: TRBJ2-7; v_gene: TRBV7-9; CDR3aa: CASSPQQGAGAYEQYF; CDR3nt: TGTGCCAGCAGCCCCCAACAGGGGGCAGGGGCCTACGAGCAGTACTTC
d_gene: TRBD2; abundance: -; j_gene: TRBJ2-5; v_gene: TRBV6-6; CDR3aa: CASRPSGGTQETQYF; CDR3nt: TGTGCCAGCAGGCCTAGCGGGGGGACCCAAGAGACCCAGTACTTC
d_gene: -; abundance: -; j_gene: TRBJ2-7; v_gene: TRBV2; CDR3aa: CASNSRAAYEQYF; CDR3nt: TGTGCCAGCAATAGCAGGGCAGCCTACGAGCAGTACTTC
d_gene: TRBD1; abundance: -; j_gene: TRBJ2-3; v_gene: TRBV2; CDR3aa: CASRQGVSTDTQYF; CDR3nt: TGTGCCAGCAGACAGGGGGTTAGCACAGATACGCAGTATTTT
d_gene: -; abundance: -; j_gene: TRBJ2-7; v_gene: TRBV6-1; CDR3aa: CASSPRYRATYEQYF; CDR3nt: TGTGCCAGCAGTCCACGATACAGGGCAACCTACGAGCAGTACTTC
d_gene: -; abundance: -; j_gene: TRBJ2-7; v_gene: TRBV5-8; CDR3aa: CASQTGLSSYEQYF; CDR3nt: TGTGCCAGCCAAACAGGGCTAAGCTCCTACGAGCAGTACTTC
d_gene: TRBD2; abundance: -; j_gene: TRBJ2-7; v_gene: TRBV19; CDR3aa: CASSTIAGGTYEQYF; CDR3nt: TGTGCCAGTAGTACGATAGCGGGAGGAACCTACGAGCAGTACTTC
d_gene: -; abundance: -; j_gene: TRBJ1-2; v_gene: TRBV28; CDR3aa: CASSPPRAVRSSGYTF; CDR3nt: TGTGCCAGCAGTCCCCCTAGAGCAGTCAGATCGAGTGGCTACACCTTC
d_gene: -; abundance: -; j_gene: TRBJ1-3; v_gene: TRBV11-2; CDR3aa: CASSPGTPGNTIYF; CDR3nt: TGTGCCAGCAGCCCGGGGACACCTGGAAACACCATATATTTT
d_gene: TRBD1; abundance: -; j_gene: TRBJ2-7; v_gene: TRBV27; CDR3aa: CASTVRGDRGRYEQYF; CDR3nt: TGTGCCAGCACCGTTCGGGGGGACAGGGGTCGATACGAGCAGTACTTC
d_gene: TRBD2; abundance: -; j_gene: TRBJ2-7; v_gene: TRBV11-2; CDR3aa: CASSSPLAGGVYEQYF; CDR3nt: TGTGCCAGCAGCTCGCCTCTAGCGGGTGGAGTCTACGAGCAGTACTTC
d_gene: TRBD1; abundance: -; j_gene: TRBJ2-1; v_gene: TRBV19; CDR3aa: CASTRGQGAGEQFF; CDR3nt: TGTGCCAGTACCCGGGGACAGGGGGCAGGGGAGCAGTTCTTC
d_gene: TRBD2; abundance: once; j_gene: TRBJ2-3; v_gene: TRBV29-1; CDR3aa: CSVLAGGADTQYF; CDR3nt: TGCAGCGTTTTAGCGGGAGGGGCGGATACGCAGTATTTT
d_gene: TRBD2; abundance: few; j_gene: TRBJ2-1; v_gene: TRBV30; CDR3aa: CAWVSGASYNEQFF; CDR3nt: TGTGCCTGGGTTAGCGGGGCCTCCTACAATGAGCAGTTCTTC
d_gene: -; abundance: -; j_gene: TRBJ1-1; v_gene: TRBV4-1; CDR3aa: CASSQPDRPRSEAFF; CDR3nt: TGCGCCAGCAGCCAACCGGACAGACCCCGATCTGAAGCTTTCTTT
d_gene: -; abundance: -; j_gene: TRBJ1-4; v_gene: TRBV4-1; CDR3aa: CASSQDGISEKLFF; CDR3nt: TGCGCCAGCAGCCAAGACGGTATCTCCGAAAAACTGTTTTTT
d_gene: TRBD1; abundance: -; j_gene: TRBJ1-5; v_gene: TRBV2; CDR3aa: CASSGQGRSQPQHF; CDR3nt: TGTGCCAGCAGTGGACAGGGGAGGAGTCAGCCCCAGCATTTT
d_gene: TRBD2; abundance: -; j_gene: TRBJ2-3; v_gene: TRBV9; CDR3aa: CASSLRAGSTDTQYF; CDR3nt: TGTGCCAGCAGCCTGCGAGCGGGGAGCACAGATACGCAGTATTTT
d_gene: TRBD1; abundance: -; j_gene: TRBJ1-3; v_gene: TRBV2; CDR3aa: CASSEWTGRGNTIYF; CDR3nt: TGTGCCAGCAGTGAATGGACAGGCAGGGGAAACACCATATATTTT